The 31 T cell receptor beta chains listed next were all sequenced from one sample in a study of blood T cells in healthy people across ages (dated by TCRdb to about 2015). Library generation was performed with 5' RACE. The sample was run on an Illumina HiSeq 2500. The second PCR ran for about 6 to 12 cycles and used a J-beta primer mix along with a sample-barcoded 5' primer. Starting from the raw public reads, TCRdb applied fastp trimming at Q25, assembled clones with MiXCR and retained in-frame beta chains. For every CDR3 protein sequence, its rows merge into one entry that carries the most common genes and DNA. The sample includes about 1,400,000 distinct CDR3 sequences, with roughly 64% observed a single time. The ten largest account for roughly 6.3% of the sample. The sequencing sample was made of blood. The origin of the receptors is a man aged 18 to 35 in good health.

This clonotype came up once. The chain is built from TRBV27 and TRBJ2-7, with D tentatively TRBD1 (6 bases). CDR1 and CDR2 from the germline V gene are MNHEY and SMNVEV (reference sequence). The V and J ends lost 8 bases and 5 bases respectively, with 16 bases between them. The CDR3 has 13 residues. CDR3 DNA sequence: TGTGCCAGCCTTGGGGCAGGGGATAACGAGCAGTACTTC. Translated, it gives CASLGAGDNEQYF.

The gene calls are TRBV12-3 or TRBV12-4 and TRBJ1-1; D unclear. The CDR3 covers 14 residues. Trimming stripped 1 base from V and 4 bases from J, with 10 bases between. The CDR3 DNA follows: TGTGCCAGCAGTTTAGGGTCTGGAGTCACTGAAGCTTTCTTT. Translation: CASSLGSGVTEAFF.

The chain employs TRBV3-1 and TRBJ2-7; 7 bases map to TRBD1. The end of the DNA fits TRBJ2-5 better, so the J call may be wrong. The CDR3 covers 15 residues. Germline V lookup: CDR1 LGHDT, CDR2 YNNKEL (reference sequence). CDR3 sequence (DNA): TGTGCCAGCAGCGGACCTACAGGGGCATCGGAGACCCAGTACTTC. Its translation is CASSGPTGASETQYF.

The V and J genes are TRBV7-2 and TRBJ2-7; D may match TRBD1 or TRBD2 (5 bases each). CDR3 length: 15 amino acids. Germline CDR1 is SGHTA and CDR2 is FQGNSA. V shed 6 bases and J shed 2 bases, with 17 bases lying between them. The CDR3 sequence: CASRVGASSPYEQYF. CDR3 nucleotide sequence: TGTGCCAGCAGGGTCGGGGCTAGTTCTCCCTACGAGCAGTACTTC.

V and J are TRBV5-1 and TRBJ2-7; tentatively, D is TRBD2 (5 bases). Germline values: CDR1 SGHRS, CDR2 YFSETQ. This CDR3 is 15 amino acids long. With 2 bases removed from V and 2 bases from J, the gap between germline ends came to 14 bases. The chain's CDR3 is CASSFEDPRAYEQYF. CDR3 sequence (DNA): TGCGCCAGCAGCTTTGAAGATCCGCGGGCCTACGAGCAGTACTTC. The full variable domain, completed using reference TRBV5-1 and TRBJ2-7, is KAGVTQTPRYLIKTRGQQVTLSCSPISGHRSVSWYQQTPGQGLQFLFEYFSETQRNKGNFPGRFSGRQFSNSRSEMNVSTLELGDSALYLCASSFEDPRAYEQYFGPGTRLTVT.

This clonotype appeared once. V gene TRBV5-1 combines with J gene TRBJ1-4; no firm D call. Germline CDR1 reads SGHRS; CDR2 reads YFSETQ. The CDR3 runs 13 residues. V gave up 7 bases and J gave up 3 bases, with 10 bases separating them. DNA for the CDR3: TGCGCCAGCGGTGTAGTCCCTAATGAAAAACTGTTTTTT. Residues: CASGVVPNEKLFF.

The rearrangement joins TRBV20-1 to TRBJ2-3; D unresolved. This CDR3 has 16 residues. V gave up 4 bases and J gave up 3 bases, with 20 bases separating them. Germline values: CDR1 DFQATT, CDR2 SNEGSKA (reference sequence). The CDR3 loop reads CSANYLGLVGTDTQYF. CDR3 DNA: TGCAGTGCTAATTATCTGGGATTAGTGGGGACAGATACGCAGTATTTT.

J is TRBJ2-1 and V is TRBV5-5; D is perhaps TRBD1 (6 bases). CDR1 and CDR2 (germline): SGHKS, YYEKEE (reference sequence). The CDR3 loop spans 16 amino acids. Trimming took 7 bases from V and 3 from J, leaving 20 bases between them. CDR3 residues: CASLHRVGAYYNEQFF. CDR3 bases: TGTGCCAGCCTACATAGAGTGGGGGCTTACTACAATGAGCAGTTCTTC.

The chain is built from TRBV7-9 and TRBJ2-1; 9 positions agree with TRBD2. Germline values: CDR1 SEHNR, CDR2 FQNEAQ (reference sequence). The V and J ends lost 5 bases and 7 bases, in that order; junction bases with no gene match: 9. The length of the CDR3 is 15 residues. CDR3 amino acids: CASSRAGGKVNEQFF. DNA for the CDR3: TGTGCCAGCAGCCGGGCGGGGGGGAAAGTGAATGAGCAGTTCTTC.

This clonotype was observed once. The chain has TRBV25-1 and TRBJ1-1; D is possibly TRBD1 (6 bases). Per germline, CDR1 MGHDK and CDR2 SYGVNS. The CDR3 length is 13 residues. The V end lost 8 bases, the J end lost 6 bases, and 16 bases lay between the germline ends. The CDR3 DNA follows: TGTGCCAGCGCCCCACAGGGTCCCGCTGAAGCTTTCTTT. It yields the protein CASAPQGPAEAFF.

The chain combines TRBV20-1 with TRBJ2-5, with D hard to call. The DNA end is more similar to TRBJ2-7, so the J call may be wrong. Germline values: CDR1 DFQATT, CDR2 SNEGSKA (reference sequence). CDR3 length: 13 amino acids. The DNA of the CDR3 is TGCAGTGCTAGGTTCGTGATAGCTGGCGAGCAGTACTTC. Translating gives CSARFVIAGEQYF.

CDR3 nucleotide sequence: TGTGCTAGTGGTTTGGCCCATAAAGAGACCCAGTACTTC. This gives the protein CASGLAHKETQYF. The chain is built from TRBV12-5 and TRBJ2-5; D gene uncertain. This CDR3 contains 13 residues. Trimming left V 1 base short and J 3 bases short, with 6 bases between. Germline CDR1 is LGHNT and CDR2 is FRNRAP.

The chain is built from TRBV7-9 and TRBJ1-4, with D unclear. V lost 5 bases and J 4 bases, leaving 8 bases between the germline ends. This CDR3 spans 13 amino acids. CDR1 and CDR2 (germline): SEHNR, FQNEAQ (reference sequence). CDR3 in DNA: TGTGCCAGCAGCCAGACTATTAATGAAAAACTGTTTTTT. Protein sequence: CASSQTINEKLFF. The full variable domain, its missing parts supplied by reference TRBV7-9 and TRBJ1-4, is DTGVSQNPRHKITKRGQNVTFRCDPISEHNRLYWYRQTLGQGPEFLTYFQNEAQLEKSRLLSDRFSAERPKGSFSTLEIQRTEQGDSAMYLCASSQTINEKLFFGSGTQLSVL.

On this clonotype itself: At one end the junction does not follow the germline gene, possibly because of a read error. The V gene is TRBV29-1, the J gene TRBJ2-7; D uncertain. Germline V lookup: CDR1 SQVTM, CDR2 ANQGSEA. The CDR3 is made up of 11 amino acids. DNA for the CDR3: TGCTGCGTCCTCATGGGGTACGAGCAGTACTTC. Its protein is CCVLMGYEQYF.

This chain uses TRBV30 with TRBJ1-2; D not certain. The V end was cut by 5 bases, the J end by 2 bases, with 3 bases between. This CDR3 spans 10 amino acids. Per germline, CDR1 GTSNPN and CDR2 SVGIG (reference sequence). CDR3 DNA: TGTGCCTGGGCAAACTATGGCTACACCTTC. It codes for CAWANYGYTF.

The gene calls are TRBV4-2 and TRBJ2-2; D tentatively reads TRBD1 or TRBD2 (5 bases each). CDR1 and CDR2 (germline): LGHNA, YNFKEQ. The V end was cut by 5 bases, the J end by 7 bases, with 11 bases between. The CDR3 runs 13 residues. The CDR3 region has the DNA TGTGCCAGCAGCTGCAGTGGGGGCGGGGAGCTGTTTTTT. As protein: CASSCSGGGELFF.

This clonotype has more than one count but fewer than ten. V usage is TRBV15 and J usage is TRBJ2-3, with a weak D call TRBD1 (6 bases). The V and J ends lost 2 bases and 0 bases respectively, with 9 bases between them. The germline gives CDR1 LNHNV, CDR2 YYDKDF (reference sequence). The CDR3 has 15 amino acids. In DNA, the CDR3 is TGTGCCACCAGCAGACAGAGGGGGAGCACAGATACGCAGTATTTT. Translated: CATSRQRGSTDTQYF.

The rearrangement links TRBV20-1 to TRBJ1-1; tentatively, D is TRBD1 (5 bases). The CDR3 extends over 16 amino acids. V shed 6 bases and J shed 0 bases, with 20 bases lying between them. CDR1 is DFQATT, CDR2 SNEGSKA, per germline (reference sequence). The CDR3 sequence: CSALTTGHGLNTEAFF. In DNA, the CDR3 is TGCAGTGCCCTCACGACTGGACACGGCCTGAACACTGAAGCTTTCTTT.

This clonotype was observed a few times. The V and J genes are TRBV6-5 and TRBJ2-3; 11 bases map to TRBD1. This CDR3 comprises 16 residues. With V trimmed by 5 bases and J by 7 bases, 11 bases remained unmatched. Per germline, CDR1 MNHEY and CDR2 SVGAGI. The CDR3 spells CASSPKAGTGGNTQYF. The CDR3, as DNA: TGTGCCAGCAGTCCCAAAGCCGGGACAGGGGGTAATACGCAGTATTTT.

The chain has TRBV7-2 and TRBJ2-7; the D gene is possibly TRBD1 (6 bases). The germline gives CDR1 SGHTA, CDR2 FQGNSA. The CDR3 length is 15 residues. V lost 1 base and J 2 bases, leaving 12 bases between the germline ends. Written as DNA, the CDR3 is TGTGCCAGCAGCTTAGGGCCCCACAGGGCCTACGAGCAGTACTTC. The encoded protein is CASSLGPHRAYEQYF. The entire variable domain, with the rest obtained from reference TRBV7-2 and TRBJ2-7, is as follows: GAGVSQSPSNKVTEKGKDVELRCDPISGHTALYWYRQSLGQGLEFLIYFQGNSAPDKSGLPSDRFSAERTGGSVSTLTIQRTQQEDSAVYLCASSLGPHRAYEQYFGPGTRLTVT.

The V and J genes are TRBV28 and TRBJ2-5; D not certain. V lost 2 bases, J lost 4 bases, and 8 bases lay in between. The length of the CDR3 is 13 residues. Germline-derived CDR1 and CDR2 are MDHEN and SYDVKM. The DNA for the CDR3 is TGTGCCAGCAGTTTACCCTCTTTAGAGACCCAGTACTTC. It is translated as CASSLPSLETQYF.

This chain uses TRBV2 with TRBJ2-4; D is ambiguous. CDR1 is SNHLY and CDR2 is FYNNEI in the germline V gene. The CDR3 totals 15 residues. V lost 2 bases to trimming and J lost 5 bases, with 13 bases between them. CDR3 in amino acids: CASSESSLLENIQYF. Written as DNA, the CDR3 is TGTGCCAGCAGTGAATCGTCCTTACTCGAAAACATTCAGTACTTC.

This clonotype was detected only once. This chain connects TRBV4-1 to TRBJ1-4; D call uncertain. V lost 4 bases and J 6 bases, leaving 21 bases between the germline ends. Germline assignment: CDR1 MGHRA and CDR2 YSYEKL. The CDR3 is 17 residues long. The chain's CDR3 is CASSLAGRGSVYEKLFF. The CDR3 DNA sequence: TGCGCCAGCAGCCTAGCCGGGAGAGGGAGCGTCTATGAAAAACTGTTTTTT.

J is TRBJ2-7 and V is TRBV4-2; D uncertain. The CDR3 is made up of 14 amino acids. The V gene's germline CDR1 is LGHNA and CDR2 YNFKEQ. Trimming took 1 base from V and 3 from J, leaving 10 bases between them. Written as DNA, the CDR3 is TGTGCCAGCAGCCAAGTTGCAAGTAACTACGAGCAGTACTTC. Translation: CASSQVASNYEQYF.

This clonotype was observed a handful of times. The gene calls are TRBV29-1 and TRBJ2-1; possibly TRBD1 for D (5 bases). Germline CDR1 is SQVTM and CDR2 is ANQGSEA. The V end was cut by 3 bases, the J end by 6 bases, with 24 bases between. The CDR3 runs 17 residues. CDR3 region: CSVEETAGRQSLNEQFF. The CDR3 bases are TGCAGCGTTGAGGAGACAGCCGGCAGGCAATCCCTCAATGAGCAGTTCTTC.

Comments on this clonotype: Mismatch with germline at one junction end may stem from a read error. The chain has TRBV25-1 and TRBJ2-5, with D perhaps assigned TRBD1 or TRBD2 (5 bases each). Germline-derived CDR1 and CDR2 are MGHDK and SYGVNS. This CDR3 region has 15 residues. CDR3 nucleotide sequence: TGTGCCGGCAGTAGTCTCCAGGGACCCGCAGAGACCCAGTACTTC. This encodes CAGSSLQGPAETQYF.

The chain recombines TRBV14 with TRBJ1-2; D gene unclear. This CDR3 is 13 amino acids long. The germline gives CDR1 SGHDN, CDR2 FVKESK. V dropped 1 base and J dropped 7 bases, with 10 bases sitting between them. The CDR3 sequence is CASSQGISCGYTF. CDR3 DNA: TGTGCCAGCAGCCAAGGGATCTCCTGTGGCTACACCTTC.

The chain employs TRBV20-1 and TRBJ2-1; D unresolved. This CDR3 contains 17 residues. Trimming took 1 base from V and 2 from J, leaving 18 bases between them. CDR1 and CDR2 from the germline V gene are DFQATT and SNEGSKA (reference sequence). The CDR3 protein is CSARGFSISGTYNEQFF. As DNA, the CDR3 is TGCAGTGCTAGAGGATTCTCGATTAGTGGGACCTACAATGAGCAGTTCTTC.

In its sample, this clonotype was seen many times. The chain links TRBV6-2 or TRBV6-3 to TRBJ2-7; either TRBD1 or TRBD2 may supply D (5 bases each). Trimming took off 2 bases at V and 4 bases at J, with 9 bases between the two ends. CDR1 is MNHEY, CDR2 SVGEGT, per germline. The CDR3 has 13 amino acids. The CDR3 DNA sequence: TGTGCCAGCAGTTACGGGGACGGATACGAGCAGTACTTC. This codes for CASSYGDGYEQYF.

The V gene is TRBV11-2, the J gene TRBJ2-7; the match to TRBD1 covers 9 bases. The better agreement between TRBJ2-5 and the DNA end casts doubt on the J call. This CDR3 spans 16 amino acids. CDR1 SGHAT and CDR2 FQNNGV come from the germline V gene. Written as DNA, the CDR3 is TGTGCCAGCAGTAAGGCGTGGGGACAGGGCCGGGAGACCCAGTACTTC. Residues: CASSKAWGQGRETQYF.

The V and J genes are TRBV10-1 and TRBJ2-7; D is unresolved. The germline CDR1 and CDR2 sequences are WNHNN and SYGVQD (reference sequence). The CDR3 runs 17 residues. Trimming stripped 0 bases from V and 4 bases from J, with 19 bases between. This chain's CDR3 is CASSESGPGAMDYEQYF. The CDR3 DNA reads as TGCGCCAGCAGTGAGTCGGGCCCAGGCGCCATGGATTACGAGCAGTACTTC.